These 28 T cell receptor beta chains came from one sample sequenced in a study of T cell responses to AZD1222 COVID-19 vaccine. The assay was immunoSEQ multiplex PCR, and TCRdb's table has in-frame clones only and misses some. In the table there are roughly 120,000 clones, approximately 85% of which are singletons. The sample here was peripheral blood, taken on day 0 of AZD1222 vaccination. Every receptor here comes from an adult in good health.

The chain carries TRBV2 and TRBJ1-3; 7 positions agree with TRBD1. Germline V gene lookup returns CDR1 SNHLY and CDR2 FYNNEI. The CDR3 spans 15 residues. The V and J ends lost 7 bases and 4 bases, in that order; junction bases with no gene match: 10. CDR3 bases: TGTGCCAGCACCCTAAACAGGGGAGAAGGAAACACCATATATTTT. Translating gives CASTLNRGEGNTIYF.

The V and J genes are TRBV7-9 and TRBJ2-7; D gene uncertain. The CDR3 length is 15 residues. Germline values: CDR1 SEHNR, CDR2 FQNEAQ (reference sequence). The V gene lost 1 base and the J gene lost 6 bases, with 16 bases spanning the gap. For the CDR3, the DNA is TGTGCCAGCAGCTTAGACTCTAGGTTAGTTGGCGAGCAGTACTTC. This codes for CASSLDSRLVGEQYF.

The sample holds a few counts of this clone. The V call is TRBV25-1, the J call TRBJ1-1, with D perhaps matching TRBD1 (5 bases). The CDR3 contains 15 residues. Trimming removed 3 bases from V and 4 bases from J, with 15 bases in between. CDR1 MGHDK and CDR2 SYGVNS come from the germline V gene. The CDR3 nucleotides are TGTGCCAGCAGTGACATTGCAGGGCCGCGCACTGAAGCTTTCTTT. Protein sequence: CASSDIAGPRTEAFF.

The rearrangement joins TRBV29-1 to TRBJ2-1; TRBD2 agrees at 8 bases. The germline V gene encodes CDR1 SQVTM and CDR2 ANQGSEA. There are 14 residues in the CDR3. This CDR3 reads CTANGGGSYNEQFF. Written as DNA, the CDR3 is TGCACCGCAAACGGGGGGGGTTCTTACAATGAGCAGTTCTTC.

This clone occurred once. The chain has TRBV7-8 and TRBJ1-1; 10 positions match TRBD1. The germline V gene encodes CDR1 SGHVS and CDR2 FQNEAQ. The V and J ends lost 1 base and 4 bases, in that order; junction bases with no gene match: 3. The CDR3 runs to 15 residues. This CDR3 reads CASSLGDRGSTEAFF. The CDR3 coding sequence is TGTGCCAGCAGCTTAGGGGACAGGGGTTCCACTGAAGCTTTCTTT.

The CDR3 DNA follows: TGTGCCAGTTTTACGACAGGGAGAGGGACTGAAGCTTTCTTT. This sequence encodes CASFTTGRGTEAFF. The chain is built from TRBV19 and TRBJ1-1, with 7 positions matching TRBD1. With 8 bases clipped from V and 5 bases from J, the junction kept 11 bases outside the gene matches. This CDR3 comprises 14 residues. The germline V gene has CDR1 LNHDA and CDR2 SQIVND (reference sequence).

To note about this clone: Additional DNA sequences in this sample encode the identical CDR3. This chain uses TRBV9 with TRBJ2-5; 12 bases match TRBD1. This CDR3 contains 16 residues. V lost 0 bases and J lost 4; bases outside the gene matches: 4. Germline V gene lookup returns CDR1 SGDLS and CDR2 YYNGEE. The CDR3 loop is CASSVEGQGAGETQYF. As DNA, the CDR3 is TGTGCCAGCAGCGTAGAGGGACAGGGGGCGGGAGAGACCCAGTACTTC.

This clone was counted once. The CDR3 protein is CASGRQFAGANVLTF. The CDR3 DNA sequence: TGTGCCAGCGGTAGACAGTTTGCTGGGGCCAACGTCCTGACTTTC. This sequence joins TRBV2 and TRBJ2-6; tentative D call: TRBD1 (5 bases). This CDR3 spans 15 amino acids. Looked up from germline, CDR1 is SNHLY and CDR2 is FYNNEI. The V end lost 8 bases, the J end lost 2 bases, and 13 bases lay between the germline ends.

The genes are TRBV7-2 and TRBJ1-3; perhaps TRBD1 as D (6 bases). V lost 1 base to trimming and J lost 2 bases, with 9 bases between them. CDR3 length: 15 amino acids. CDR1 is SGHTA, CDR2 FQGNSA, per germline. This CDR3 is CASSLEGGAGNTIYF. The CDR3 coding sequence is TGTGCCAGCAGCTTAGAGGGGGGGGCTGGAAACACCATATATTTT.

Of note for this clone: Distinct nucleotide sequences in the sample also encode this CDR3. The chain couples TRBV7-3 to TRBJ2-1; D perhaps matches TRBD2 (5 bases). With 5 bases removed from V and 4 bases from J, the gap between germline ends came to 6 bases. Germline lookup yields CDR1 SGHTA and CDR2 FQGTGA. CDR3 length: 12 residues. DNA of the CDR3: TGTGCCAGCAGCCCGGGGTACAATGAGCAGTTCTTC. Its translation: CASSPGYNEQFF.

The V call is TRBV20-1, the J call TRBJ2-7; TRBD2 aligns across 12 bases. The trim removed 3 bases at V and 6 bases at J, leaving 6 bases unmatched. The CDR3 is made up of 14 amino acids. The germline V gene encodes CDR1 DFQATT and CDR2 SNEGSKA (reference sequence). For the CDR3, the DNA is TGCAGTGCTAGTCCGACTAGCGGGAGTCGCGAGCAGTACTTC. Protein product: CSASPTSGSREQYF.

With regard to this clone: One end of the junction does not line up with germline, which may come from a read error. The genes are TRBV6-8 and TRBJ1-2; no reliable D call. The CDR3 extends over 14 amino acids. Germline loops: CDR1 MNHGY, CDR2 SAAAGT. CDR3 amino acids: CASSYIGRRSGCTF. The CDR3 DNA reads TGTGCCAGCAGTTACATCGGGCGGCGTTCCGGCTGCACCTTC.

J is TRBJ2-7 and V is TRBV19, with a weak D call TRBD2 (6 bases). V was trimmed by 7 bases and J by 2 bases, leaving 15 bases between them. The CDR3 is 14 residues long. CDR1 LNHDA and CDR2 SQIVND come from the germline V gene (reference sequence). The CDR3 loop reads CASTRGPGAYEQYF. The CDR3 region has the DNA TGTGCCAGTACAAGGGGTCCGGGGGCCTACGAGCAGTACTTC. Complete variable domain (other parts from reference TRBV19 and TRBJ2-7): DGGITQSPKYLFRKEGQNVTLSCEQNLNHDAMYWYRQDPGQGLRLIYYSQIVNDFQKGDIAEGYSVSREKKESFPLTVTSAQKNPTAFYLCASTRGPGAYEQYFGPGTRLTVT.

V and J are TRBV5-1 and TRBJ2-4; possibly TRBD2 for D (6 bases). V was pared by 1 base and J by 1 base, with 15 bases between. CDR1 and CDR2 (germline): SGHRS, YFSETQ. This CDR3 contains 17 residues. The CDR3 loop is CASSLLARGGAKNIQYF. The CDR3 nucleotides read TGCGCCAGCAGCTTGTTAGCTAGAGGAGGGGCCAAAAACATTCAGTACTTC.

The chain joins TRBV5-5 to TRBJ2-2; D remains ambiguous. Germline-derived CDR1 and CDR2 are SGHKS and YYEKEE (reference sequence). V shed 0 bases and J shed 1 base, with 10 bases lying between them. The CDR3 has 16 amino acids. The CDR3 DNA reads TGTGCCAGCAGCTTGGCGCCAGGCATGAACACCGGGGAGCTGTTTTTT. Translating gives CASSLAPGMNTGELFF.

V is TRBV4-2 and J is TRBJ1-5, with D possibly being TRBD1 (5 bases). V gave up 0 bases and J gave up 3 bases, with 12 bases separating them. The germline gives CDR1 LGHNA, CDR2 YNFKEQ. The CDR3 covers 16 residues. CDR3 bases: TGTGCCAGCAGCCAAGATCGGCAGGGCTTCAATCAGCCCCAGCATTTT. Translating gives CASSQDRQGFNQPQHF.

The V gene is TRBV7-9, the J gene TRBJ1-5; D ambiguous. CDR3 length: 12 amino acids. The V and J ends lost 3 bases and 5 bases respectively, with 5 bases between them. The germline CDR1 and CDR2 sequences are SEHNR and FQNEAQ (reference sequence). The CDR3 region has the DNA TGTGCCAGCAGCTTTATCGATCAGCCCCAGCATTTT. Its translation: CASSFIDQPQHF.

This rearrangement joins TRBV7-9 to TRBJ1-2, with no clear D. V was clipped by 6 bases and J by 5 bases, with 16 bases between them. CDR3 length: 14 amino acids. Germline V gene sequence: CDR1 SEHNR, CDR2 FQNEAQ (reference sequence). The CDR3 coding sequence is TGTGCCAGCAGGTCAAGTTTGGAGTCATATGGCTACACCTTC. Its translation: CASRSSLESYGYTF.

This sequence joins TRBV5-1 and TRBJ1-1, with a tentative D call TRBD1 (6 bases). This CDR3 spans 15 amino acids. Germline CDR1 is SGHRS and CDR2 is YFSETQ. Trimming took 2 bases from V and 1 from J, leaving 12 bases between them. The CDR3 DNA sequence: TGCGCCAGCAGCTTTACGGGGGGCAGGAACACTGAAGCTTTCTTT. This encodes CASSFTGGRNTEAFF.

CDR3 in amino acids: CASSLSGTGAFNEKLFF. CDR3 sequence (DNA): TGTGCCAGCAGCTTATCCGGGACAGGGGCCTTTAATGAAAAACTGTTTTTT. The V call is TRBV7-3, the J call TRBJ1-4; 10 positions agree with TRBD1. This CDR3 contains 17 residues. V trimming: 2 bases; J trimming: 4 bases; junction bases outside the gene matches: 7. In germline, CDR1 is SGHTA, CDR2 FQGTGA. The entire variable domain, with the rest obtained from reference TRBV7-3 and TRBJ1-4, is as follows: GAGVSQTPSNKVTEKGKYVELRCDPISGHTALYWYRQSLGQGPEFLIYFQGTGAADDSGLPNDRFFAVRPEGSVSTLKIQRTERGDSAVYLCASSLSGTGAFNEKLFFGSGTQLSVL.

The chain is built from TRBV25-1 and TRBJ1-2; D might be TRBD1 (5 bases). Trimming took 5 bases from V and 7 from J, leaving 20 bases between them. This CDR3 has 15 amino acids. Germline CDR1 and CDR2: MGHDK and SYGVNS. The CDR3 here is CASSFTGVRWGGYTF. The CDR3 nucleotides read TGTGCCAGCAGTTTTACAGGTGTCCGGTGGGGTGGCTACACCTTC.

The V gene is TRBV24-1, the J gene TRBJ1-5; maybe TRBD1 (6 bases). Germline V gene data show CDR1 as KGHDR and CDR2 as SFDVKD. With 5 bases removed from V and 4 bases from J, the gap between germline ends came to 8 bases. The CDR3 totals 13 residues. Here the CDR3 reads CATSVQGNQPQHF. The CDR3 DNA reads TGTGCCACCAGTGTGCAGGGGAATCAGCCCCAGCATTTT.

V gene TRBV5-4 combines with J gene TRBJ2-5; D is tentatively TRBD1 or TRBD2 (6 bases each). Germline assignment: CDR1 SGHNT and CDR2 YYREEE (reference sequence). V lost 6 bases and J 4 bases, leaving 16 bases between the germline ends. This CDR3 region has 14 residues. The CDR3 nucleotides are TGTGCCAGCAACCCGAGGGGGGAGCTAGAGACCCAGTACTTC. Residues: CASNPRGELETQYF. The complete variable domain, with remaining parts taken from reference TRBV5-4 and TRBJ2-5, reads ETGVTQSPTHLIKTRGQQVTLRCSSQSGHNTVSWYQQALGQGPQFIFQYYREEENGRGNFPPRFSGLQFPNYSSELNVNALELDDSALYLCASNPRGELETQYFGPGTRLLVL.

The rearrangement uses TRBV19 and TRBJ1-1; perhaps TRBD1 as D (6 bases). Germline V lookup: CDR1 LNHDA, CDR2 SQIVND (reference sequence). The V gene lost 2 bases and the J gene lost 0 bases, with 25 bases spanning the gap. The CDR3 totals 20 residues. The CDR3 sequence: CASSIKSVGGLGILNTEAFF. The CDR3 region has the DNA TGTGCCAGTAGTATAAAATCGGTTGGGGGCCTCGGGATATTGAACACTGAAGCTTTCTTT.

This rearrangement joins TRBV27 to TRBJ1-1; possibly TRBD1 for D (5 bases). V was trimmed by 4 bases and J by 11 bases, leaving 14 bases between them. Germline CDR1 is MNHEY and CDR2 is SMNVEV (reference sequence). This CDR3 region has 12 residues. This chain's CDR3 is CASSSRGLGAFF. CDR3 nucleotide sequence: TGTGCCAGCAGTTCAAGGGGCTTGGGGGCTTTCTTT.

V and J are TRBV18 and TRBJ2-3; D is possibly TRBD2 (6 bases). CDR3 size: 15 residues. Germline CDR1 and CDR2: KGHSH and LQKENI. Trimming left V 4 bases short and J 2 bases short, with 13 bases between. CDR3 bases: TGTGCCAGCTCACACTACCGGGAGTCCACAGATACGCAGTATTTT. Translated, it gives CASSHYRESTDTQYF. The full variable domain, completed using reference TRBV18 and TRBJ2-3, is NAGVMQNPRHLVRRRGQEARLRCSPMKGHSHVYWYRQLPEEGLKFMVYLQKENIIDESGMPKERFSAEFPKEGPSILRIQQVVRGDSAAYFCASSHYRESTDTQYFGPGTRLTVL.

This CDR3 reads CAWSVQGNTEAFF. The CDR3 DNA reads as TGTGCCTGGAGTGTACAGGGCAACACTGAAGCTTTCTTT. This rearrangement joins TRBV30 to TRBJ1-1; tentatively, D is TRBD1 (6 bases). The CDR3 contains 13 residues. Trimming stripped 0 bases from V and 2 bases from J, with 7 bases between. Germline assignment: CDR1 GTSNPN and CDR2 SVGIG (reference sequence).

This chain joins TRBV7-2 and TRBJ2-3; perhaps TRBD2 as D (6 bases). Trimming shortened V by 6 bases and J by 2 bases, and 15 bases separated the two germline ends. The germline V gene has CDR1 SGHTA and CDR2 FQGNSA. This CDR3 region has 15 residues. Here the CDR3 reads CASSSPGLNTDTQYF. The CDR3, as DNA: TGTGCCAGCAGTTCACCGGGACTCAACACAGATACGCAGTATTTT.